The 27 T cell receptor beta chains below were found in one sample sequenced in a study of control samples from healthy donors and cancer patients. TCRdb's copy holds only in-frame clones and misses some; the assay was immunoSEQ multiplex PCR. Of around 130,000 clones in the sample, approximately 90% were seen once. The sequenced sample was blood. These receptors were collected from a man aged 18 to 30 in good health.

The CDR3 DNA follows: TGTGCCAGCAGTTTTACAGTTCGTTCTGCTGGGGGTAATTCACCCCTCCACTTT. The encoded protein is CASSFTVRSAGGNSPLHF. The chain couples TRBV27 to TRBJ1-6, with a tentative D call TRBD1 (5 bases). V dropped 3 bases and J dropped 6 bases, with 21 bases sitting between them. From germline, CDR1 is MNHEY and CDR2 SMNVEV (reference sequence). The CDR3 runs 18 residues.

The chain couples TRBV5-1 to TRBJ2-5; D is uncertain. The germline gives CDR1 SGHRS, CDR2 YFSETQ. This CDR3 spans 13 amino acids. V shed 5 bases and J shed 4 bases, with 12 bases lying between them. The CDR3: CASRTDGGETQYF. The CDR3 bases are TGCGCCAGCAGAACGGACGGCGGAGAGACCCAGTACTTC. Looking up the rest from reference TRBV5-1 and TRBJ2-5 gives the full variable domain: KAGVTQTPRYLIKTRGQQVTLSCSPISGHRSVSWYQQTPGQGLQFLFEYFSETQRNKGNFPGRFSGRQFSNSRSEMNVSTLELGDSALYLCASRTDGGETQYFGPGTRLLVL.

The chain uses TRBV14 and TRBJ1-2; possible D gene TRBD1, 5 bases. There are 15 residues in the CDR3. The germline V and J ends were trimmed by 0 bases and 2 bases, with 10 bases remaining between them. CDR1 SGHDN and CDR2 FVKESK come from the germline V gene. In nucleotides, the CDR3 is TGTGCCAGCAGCCAAGAGCCAGGGACGAACTATGGCTACACCTTC. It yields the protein CASSQEPGTNYGYTF. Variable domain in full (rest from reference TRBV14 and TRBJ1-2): EAGVTQFPSHSVIEKGQTVTLRCDPISGHDNLYWYRRVMGKEIKFLLHFVKESKQDESGMPNNRFLAERTGGTYSTLKVQPAELEDSGVYFCASSQEPGTNYGYTFGSGTRLTVV.

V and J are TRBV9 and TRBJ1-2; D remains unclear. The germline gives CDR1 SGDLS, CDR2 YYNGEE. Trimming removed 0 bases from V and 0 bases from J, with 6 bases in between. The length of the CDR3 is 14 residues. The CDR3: CASSVEASNYGYTF. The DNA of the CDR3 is TGTGCCAGCAGCGTAGAGGCATCTAACTATGGCTACACCTTC.

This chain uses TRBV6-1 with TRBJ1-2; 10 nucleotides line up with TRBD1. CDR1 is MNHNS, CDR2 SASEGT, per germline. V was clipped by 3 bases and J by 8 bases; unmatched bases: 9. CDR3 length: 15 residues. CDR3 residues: CASSDIGTGDYGYTF. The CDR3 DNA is TGTGCCAGCAGTGATATCGGGACAGGGGATTACGGCTACACCTTC.

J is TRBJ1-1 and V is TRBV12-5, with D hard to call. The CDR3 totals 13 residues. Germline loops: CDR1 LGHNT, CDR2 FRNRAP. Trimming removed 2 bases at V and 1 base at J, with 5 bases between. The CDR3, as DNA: TGTGCTAGTGGTTTGACGGCGAACACTGAAGCTTTCTTT. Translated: CASGLTANTEAFF.

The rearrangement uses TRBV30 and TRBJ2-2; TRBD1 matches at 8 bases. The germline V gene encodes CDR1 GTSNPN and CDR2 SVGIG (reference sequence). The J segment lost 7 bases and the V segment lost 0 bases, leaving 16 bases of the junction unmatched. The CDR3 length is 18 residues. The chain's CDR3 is CAWSVIPGAGGSGGELFF. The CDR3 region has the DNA TGTGCCTGGAGTGTAATTCCAGGTGCAGGGGGCTCTGGCGGGGAGCTGTTTTTT.

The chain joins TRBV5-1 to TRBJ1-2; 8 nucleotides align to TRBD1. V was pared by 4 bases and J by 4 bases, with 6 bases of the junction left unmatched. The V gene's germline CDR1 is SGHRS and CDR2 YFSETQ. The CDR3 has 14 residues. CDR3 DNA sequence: TGCGCCAGCAGCCCAGGACAGGGTGGCTATGGCTACACCTTC. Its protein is CASSPGQGGYGYTF.

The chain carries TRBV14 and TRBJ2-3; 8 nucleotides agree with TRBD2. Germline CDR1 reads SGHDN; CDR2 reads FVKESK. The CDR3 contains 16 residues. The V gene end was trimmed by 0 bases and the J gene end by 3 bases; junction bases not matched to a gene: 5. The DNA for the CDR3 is TGTGCCAGCAGCCAAGATTGGCGCGGGGGGACAGATACGCAGTATTTT. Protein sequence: CASSQDWRGGTDTQYF.

Here the CDR3 reads CATRDRGQGNTIYF. The CDR3, as DNA: TGTGCCACTAGGGACAGGGGGCAGGGAAACACCATATATTTT. The V call is TRBV2, the J call TRBJ1-3; TRBD1 agrees at 12 bases. The ends lost 10 bases at V and 4 bases at J; junction bases unmatched: 5. The length of the CDR3 is 14 residues. Germline CDR1 reads SNHLY; CDR2 reads FYNNEI.

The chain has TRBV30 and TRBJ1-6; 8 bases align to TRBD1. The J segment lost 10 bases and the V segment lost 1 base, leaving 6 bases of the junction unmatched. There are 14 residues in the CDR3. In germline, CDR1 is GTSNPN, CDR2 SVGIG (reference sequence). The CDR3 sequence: CAWSDRGGGSPLHF. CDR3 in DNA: TGTGCCTGGAGTGACAGGGGGGGAGGGTCACCCCTCCACTTT.

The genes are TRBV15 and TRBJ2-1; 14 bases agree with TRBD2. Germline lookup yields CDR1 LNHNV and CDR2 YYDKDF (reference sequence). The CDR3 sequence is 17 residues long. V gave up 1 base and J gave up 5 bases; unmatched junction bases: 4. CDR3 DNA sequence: TGTGCCACCAGCAGAGTGACTAGCGGGGGGGCGAACAATGAGCAGTTCTTC. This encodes CATSRVTSGGANNEQFF. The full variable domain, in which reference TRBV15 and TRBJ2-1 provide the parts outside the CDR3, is DAMVIQNPRYQVTQFGKPVTLSCSQTLNHNVMYWYQQKSSQAPKLLFHYYDKDFNNEADTPDNFQSRRPNTSFCFLDIRSPGLGDTAMYLCATSRVTSGGANNEQFFGPGTRLTVL.

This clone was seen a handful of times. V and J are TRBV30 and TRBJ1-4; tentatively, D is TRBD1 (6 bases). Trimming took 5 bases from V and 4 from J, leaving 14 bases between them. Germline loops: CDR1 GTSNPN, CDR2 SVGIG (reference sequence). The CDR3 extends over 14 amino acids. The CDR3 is CAWGETGDNEKLFF. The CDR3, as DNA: TGTGCCTGGGGTGAGACAGGCGATAATGAAAAACTGTTTTTT.

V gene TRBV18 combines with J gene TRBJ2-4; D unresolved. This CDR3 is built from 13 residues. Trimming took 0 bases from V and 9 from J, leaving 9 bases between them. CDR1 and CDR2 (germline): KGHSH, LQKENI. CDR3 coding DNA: TGTGCCAGCTCACCACCAGGTGTGAGCATTCAGTACTTC. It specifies CASSPPGVSIQYF.

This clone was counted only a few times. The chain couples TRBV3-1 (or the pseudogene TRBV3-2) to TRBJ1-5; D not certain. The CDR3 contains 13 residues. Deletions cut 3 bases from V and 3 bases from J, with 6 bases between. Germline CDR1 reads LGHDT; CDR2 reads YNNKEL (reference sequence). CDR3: CASSQQINQPQHF. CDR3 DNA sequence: TGTGCCAGCAGCCAGCAGATCAATCAGCCCCAGCATTTT.

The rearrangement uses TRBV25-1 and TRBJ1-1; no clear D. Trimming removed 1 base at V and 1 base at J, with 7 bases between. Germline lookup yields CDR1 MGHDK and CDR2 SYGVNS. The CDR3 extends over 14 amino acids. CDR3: CASSEFKANTEAFF. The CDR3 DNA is TGTGCCAGCAGTGAATTCAAGGCGAACACTGAAGCTTTCTTT.

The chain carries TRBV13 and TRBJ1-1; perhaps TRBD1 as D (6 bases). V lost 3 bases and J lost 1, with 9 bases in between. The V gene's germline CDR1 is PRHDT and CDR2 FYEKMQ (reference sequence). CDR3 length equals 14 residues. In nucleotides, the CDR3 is TGTGCCAGCAGCTTGACAGGAGGGAACACTGAAGCTTTCTTT. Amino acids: CASSLTGGNTEAFF. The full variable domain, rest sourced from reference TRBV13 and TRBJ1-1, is AAGVIQSPRHLIKEKRETATLKCYPIPRHDTVYWYQQGPGQDPQFLISFYEKMQSDKGSIPDRFSAQQFSDYHSELNMSSLELGDSALYFCASSLTGGNTEAFFGQGTRLTVV.

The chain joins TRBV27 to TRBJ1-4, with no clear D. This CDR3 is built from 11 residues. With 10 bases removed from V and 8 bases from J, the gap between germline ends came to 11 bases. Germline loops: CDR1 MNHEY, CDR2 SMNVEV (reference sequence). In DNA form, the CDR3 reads TGTGCCAAATTAACGGGGGAAAAACTGTTTTTT. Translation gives CAKLTGEKLFF.

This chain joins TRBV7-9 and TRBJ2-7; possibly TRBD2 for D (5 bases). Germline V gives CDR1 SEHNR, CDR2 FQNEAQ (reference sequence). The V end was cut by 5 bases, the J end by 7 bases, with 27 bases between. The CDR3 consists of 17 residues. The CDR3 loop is CASSPLPIISGPGEQYF. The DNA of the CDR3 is TGTGCCAGCAGCCCCCTTCCGATTATCTCAGGCCCGGGGGAGCAGTACTTC.

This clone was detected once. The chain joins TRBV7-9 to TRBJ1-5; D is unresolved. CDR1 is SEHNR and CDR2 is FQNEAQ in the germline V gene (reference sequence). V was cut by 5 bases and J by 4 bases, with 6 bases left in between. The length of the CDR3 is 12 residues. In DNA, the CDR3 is TGTGCCAGCAGCCACCGGAATCAGCCCCAGCATTTT. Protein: CASSHRNQPQHF.

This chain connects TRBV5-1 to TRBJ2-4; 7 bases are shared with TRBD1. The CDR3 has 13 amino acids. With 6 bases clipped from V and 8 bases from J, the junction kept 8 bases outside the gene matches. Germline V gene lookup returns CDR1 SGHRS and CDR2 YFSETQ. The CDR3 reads CASTETGSDIQYF. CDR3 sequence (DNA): TGCGCCAGCACCGAGACAGGGTCGGACATTCAGTACTTC.

Here the CDR3 DNA reads TGTGCCAGCAGTGAACCGGACAGGGGATACTTCTCCTATAATTCACCCCTCCACTTT. Protein product: CASSEPDRGYFSYNSPLHF. The rearrangement uses TRBV6-1 and TRBJ1-6, with TRBD1 matching over 9 bases. The CDR3 is 19 residues long. The germline gives CDR1 MNHNS, CDR2 SASEGT. Trimming took 2 bases from V and 0 from J; bases not matched to a gene: 8.

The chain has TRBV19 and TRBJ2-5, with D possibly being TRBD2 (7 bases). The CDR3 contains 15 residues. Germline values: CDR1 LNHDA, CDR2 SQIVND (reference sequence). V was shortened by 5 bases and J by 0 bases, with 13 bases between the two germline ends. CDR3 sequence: CASSSAGAYQETQYF. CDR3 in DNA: TGTGCCAGTAGTTCGGCGGGGGCCTACCAAGAGACCCAGTACTTC. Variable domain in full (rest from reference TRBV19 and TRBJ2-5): DGGITQSPKYLFRKEGQNVTLSCEQNLNHDAMYWYRQDPGQGLRLIYYSQIVNDFQKGDIAEGYSVSREKKESFPLTVTSAQKNPTAFYLCASSSAGAYQETQYFGPGTRLLVL.

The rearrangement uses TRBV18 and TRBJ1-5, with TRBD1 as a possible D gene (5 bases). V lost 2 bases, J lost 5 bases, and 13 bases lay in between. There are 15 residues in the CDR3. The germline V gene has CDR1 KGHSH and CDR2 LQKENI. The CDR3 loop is CASSPGAGNDQPQHF. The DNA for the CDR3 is TGTGCCAGCTCACCAGGTGCAGGGAACGATCAGCCCCAGCATTTT.

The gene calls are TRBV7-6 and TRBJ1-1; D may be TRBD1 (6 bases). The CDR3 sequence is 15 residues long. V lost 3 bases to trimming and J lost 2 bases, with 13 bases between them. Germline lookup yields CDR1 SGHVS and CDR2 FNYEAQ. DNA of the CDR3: TGTGCCAGCAGCTTGTTAGGGGGGCTCAACACTGAAGCTTTCTTT. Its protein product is CASSLLGGLNTEAFF.

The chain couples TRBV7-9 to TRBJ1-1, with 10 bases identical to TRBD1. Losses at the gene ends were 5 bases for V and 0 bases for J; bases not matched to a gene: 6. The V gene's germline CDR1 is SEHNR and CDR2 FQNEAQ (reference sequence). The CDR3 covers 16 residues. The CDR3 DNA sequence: TGTGCCAGCAGCCTACCGGGACAGGGGATGAACACTGAAGCTTTCTTT. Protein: CASSLPGQGMNTEAFF.

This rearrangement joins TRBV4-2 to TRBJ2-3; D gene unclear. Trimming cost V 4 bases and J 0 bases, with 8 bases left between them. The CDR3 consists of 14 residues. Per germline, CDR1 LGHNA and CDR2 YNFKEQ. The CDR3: CASSPGASTDTQYF. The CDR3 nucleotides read TGTGCCAGCAGCCCGGGTGCTAGCACAGATACGCAGTATTTT.